This T cell receptor beta chain comes out of a study of cytomegalovirus exposure and HLA in healthy donors. Both 60 Vbeta primers and 13 Jbeta primers went into the PCR. Some clones are missing from TCRdb's copy, which holds only in-frame ones; the method was immunoSEQ multiplex PCR. The data contain about 130,000 clones, roughly 83% of them seen just once; the ten biggest clones take up less than 1.5%. Per the germline V gene, CDR1 is SGHRS and CDR2 is YFSETQ. The V gene lost 0 bases and the J gene lost 6 bases, with 7 bases spanning the gap. The CDR3 is 12 residues long. V usage is TRBV5-1 and J usage is TRBJ2-7, with D possibly being TRBD1 (6 bases). Source material: PBMCs. This receptor was taken from a girl aged 2-10 years in good health and CMV-seronegative. This chain's CDR3 is CASSLEGVEQYF. The CDR3 DNA follows: TGCGCCAGCAGCTTGGAGGGGGTCGAGCAGTACTTC.